Below, 15 T cell receptor beta chains from the same sample are listed, as sequenced in a study of shared clonotypes between healthy human individuals. Sequencing was performed with immunoSEQ multiplex PCR; in TCRdb, only in-frame clones are kept and a portion is missing. The sample has 2 million to 2.5 million clones; less than 95% are singletons. Naive CD8 cells, CD45RO-negative and positively selected for CCR7, excluded terminally differentiated effector memory CD45RA+ cells. The specimen was naive CD8+ T cells sorted from blood. These receptors were collected from a young man in good health.

As to this clone: Within the sample, other DNA sequences also encode this same CDR3. This chain joins TRBV4-3 and TRBJ2-7; 10 positions match TRBD1. Per germline, CDR1 LGHNA and CDR2 YSLEER. The V segment lost 3 bases and the J segment 3 bases; nucleotides outside the gene matches: 2. The CDR3 is 14 residues long. DNA for the CDR3: TGCGCCAGCAGCCAGGACAGGGGGTTCTACGAGCAGTACTTC. It translates to CASSQDRGFYEQYF.

The V gene is TRBV6-5, the J gene TRBJ1-1; D unclear. The CDR3 sequence is 14 residues long. Germline CDR1 is MNHEY and CDR2 is SVGAGI. V was trimmed by 0 bases and J by 6 bases, leaving 11 bases between them. The CDR3 is CASSYSIIVAEAFF. The CDR3 DNA reads TGTGCCAGCAGTTACTCGATTATTGTCGCTGAAGCTTTCTTT.

This clone came up a few times. This CDR3 is also generated by other DNA sequences in the sample. The J gene is TRBJ1-2, the V gene TRBV28; the match to TRBD1 covers 8 bases. The CDR3 sequence is 18 residues long. In germline, CDR1 is MDHEN, CDR2 SYDVKM. With V trimmed by 5 bases and J by 7 bases, 21 bases remained unmatched. The CDR3, as DNA: TGTGCCAGCAGTCCGCTCCCGGGACAGGTGATACTATCAGTTGGCTACACCTTC. Its protein product is CASSPLPGQVILSVGYTF.

The chain couples TRBV5-1 to TRBJ2-7; 11 bases are shared with TRBD1. This CDR3 has 15 residues. V shed 4 bases, J shed 4 bases, and the junction held 7 bases outside the gene matches. The germline V gene has CDR1 SGHRS and CDR2 YFSETQ. The CDR3 sequence: CASSIGTGGRYEQYF. The CDR3 DNA follows: TGCGCCAGCAGCATCGGGACAGGGGGTAGATACGAGCAGTACTTC. The whole variable domain, remainder taken from reference TRBV5-1 and TRBJ2-7, is KAGVTQTPRYLIKTRGQQVTLSCSPISGHRSVSWYQQTPGQGLQFLFEYFSETQRNKGNFPGRFSGRQFSNSRSEMNVSTLELGDSALYLCASSIGTGGRYEQYFGPGTRLTVT.

The count of this clone is one. The chain employs TRBV27 and TRBJ1-1; no clear D gene. Germline CDR1 and CDR2: MNHEY and SMNVEV (reference sequence). This CDR3 region has 13 residues. Trimming removed 4 bases from V and 2 bases from J, with 8 bases in between. DNA for the CDR3: TGTGCCAGCAGTTGGAAAGGTAACACTGAAGCTTTCTTT. It encodes CASSWKGNTEAFF.

The J gene is TRBJ2-1, the V gene TRBV6-5, with 9 bases matching TRBD2. The CDR3 loop spans 15 amino acids. Per the germline V gene, CDR1 is MNHEY and CDR2 is SVGAGI. V lost 5 bases to trimming and J lost 1 base; unmatched junction nucleotides: 3. DNA of the CDR3: TGTGCCAGCAGTCGGACTAGCGTATCCTACAATGAGCAGTTCTTC. Protein: CASSRTSVSYNEQFF.

The J gene is TRBJ2-1, the V gene TRBV7-9; D not certain. CDR1 and CDR2 from the germline V gene are SEHNR and FQNEAQ (reference sequence). The V and J ends lost 5 bases and 7 bases respectively, with 12 bases between them. CDR3 length: 13 amino acids. CDR3 in amino acids: CASSPRVSNEQFF. The CDR3, as DNA: TGTGCCAGCAGCCCACGGGTTTCGAATGAGCAGTTCTTC.

The chain has TRBV13 and TRBJ2-3; TRBD2 agrees at 8 bases. Germline loops: CDR1 PRHDT, CDR2 FYEKMQ (reference sequence). The trim removed 4 bases at V and 5 bases at J, leaving 11 bases unmatched. The CDR3 runs 16 residues. Here the CDR3 DNA reads TGTGCCAGCAGCTGGACTAGCCGGGAGTTGAAAGATACGCAGTATTTT. This gives the protein CASSWTSRELKDTQYF.

The chain is built from TRBV5-6 and TRBJ2-1; a possible D gene is TRBD1 (6 bases). Trimming took 1 base from V and 4 from J, leaving 15 bases between them. The CDR3 length is 16 residues. CDR1 SGHDT and CDR2 YYEEEE come from the germline V gene. The CDR3: CASSLLVGQPYNEQFF. CDR3 DNA sequence: TGTGCCAGCAGCTTGTTGGTTGGACAGCCATACAATGAGCAGTTCTTC.

The V and J genes are TRBV18 and TRBJ2-3, with 8 positions matching TRBD2. This CDR3 contains 17 residues. V trimming: 3 bases; J trimming: 0 bases; junction bases outside the gene matches: 8. Germline lookup yields CDR1 KGHSH and CDR2 LQKENI. The CDR3 sequence: CASSPYSGESSTDTQYF. Here the CDR3 DNA reads TGTGCCAGCTCACCCTATAGCGGGGAGTCTAGCACAGATACGCAGTATTTT.

V and J are TRBV4-2 and TRBJ1-2, with D possibly TRBD1 on 5 matching bases. CDR3 length: 16 residues. Germline V gene lookup returns CDR1 LGHNA and CDR2 YNFKEQ. Trimming removed 0 bases at V and 7 bases at J, with 18 bases between. CDR3 nucleotide sequence: TGTGCCAGCAGCCAAGAGAGTTCGGGGGAGTTGGGTGGCTACACCTTC. Protein product: CASSQESSGELGGYTF.

This clone has just one count. V usage is TRBV29-1 and J usage is TRBJ1-2; D gene uncertain. The CDR3 covers 13 residues. V was trimmed by 0 bases and J by 8 bases, leaving 13 bases between them. Germline CDR1 and CDR2: SQVTM and ANQGSEA. Here the CDR3 reads CSVEDPIRLGYTF. DNA of the CDR3: TGCAGCGTTGAAGATCCTATACGGCTCGGCTACACCTTC.

The rearrangement links TRBV27 to TRBJ2-7; no clear D. V dropped 6 bases and J dropped 0 bases, with 15 bases sitting between them. The CDR3 extends over 15 amino acids. The germline CDR1 and CDR2 sequences are MNHEY and SMNVEV (reference sequence). CDR3 loop: CASSFIPRSSYEQYF. CDR3 nucleotides: TGTGCCAGCAGCTTTATACCCCGAAGCTCCTACGAGCAGTACTTC.

This chain connects TRBV4-3 to TRBJ2-1, with D uncertain. Germline CDR1 and CDR2: LGHNA and YSLEER. This CDR3 spans 16 amino acids. V gave up 0 bases and J gave up 4 bases, with 13 bases separating them. The CDR3 sequence: CASSQDAPDGYNEQFF. In DNA form, the CDR3 reads TGCGCCAGCAGCCAAGATGCCCCCGATGGATACAATGAGCAGTTCTTC.

The chain links TRBV28 to TRBJ2-3; D is perhaps TRBD2 (6 bases). Germline CDR1 MDHEN, CDR2 SYDVKM. V was cut by 8 bases and J by 1 base, with 16 bases left in between. The CDR3 consists of 15 residues. The chain's CDR3 is CASSPGGLRTDTQYF. The CDR3 coding sequence is TGTGCCAGCTCCCCCGGAGGGCTGCGCACAGATACGCAGTATTTT.